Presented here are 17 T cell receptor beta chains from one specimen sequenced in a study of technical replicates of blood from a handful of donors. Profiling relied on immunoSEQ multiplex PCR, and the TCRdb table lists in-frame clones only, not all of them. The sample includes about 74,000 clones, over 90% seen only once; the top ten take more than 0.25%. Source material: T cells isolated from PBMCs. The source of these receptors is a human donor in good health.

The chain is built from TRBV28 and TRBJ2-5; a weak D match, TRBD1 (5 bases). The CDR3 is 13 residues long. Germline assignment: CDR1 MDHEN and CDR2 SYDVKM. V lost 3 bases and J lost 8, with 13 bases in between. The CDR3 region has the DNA TGTGCCAGCAGTTTCACTGGCCAGGGAACCCAGTACTTC. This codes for CASSFTGQGTQYF.

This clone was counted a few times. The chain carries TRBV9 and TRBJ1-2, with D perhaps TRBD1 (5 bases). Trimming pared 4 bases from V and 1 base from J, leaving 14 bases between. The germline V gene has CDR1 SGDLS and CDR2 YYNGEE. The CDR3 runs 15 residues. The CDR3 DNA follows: TGTGCCAGCAGCTCCCTGGGGGGGTATAACTATGGCTACACCTTC. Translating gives CASSSLGGYNYGYTF.

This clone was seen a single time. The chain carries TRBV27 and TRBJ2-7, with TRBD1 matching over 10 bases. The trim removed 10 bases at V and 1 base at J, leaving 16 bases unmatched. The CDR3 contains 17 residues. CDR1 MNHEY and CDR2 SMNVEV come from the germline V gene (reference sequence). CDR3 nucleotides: TGTGCCACCTACGGGACAGGGGACTTTCGTCCTTCCTACGAGCAGTACTTC. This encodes CATYGTGDFRPSYEQYF.

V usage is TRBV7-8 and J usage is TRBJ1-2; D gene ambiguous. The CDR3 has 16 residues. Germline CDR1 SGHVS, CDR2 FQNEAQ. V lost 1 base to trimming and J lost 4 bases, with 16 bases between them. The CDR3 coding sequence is TGTGCCAGCAGCTTAGAGATCCGGCCTCCGGGCTATGGCTACACCTTC. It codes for CASSLEIRPPGYGYTF.

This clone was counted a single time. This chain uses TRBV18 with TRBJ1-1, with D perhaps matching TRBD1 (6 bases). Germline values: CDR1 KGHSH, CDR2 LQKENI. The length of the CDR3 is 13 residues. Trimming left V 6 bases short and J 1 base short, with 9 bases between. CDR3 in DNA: TGTGCCAGCTCCCGGGACAAGAACACTGAAGCTTTCTTT. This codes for CASSRDKNTEAFF.

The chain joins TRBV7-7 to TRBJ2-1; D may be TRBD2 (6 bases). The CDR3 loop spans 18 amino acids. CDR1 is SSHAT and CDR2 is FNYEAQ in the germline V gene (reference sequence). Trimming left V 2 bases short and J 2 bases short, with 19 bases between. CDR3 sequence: CASSLNGAWAGPYNEQFF. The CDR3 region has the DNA TGTGCCAGCAGCTTAAACGGGGCATGGGCGGGACCCTACAATGAGCAGTTCTTC.

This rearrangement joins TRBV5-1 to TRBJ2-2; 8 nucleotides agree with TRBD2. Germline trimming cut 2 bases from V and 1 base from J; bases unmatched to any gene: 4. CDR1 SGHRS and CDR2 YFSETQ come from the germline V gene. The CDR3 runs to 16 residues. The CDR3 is CASSFLAGGNTGELFF. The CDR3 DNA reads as TGCGCCAGCAGCTTCTTGGCGGGAGGGAACACCGGGGAGCTGTTTTTT.

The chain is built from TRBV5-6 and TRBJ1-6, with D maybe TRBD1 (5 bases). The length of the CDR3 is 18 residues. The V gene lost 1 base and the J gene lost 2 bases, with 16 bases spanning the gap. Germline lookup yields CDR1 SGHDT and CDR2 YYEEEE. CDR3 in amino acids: CASSLSQGSGTYNSPLHF. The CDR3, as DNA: TGTGCCAGCAGCTTGTCCCAGGGCAGTGGAACCTATAATTCACCCCTCCACTTT.

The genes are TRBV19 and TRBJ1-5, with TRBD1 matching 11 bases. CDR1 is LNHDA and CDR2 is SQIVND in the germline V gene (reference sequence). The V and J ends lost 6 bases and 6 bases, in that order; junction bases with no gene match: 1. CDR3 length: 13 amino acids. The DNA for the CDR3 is TGTGCCAGTAGGGACAGGGGGCTTCAGCCCCAGCATTTT. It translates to CASRDRGLQPQHF.

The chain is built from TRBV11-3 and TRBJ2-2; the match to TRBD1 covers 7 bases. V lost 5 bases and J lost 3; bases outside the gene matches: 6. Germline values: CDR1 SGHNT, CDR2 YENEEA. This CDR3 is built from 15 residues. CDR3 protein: CASSPNDRDTGELFF. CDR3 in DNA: TGTGCCAGCAGCCCGAACGACAGGGACACCGGGGAGCTGTTTTTT.

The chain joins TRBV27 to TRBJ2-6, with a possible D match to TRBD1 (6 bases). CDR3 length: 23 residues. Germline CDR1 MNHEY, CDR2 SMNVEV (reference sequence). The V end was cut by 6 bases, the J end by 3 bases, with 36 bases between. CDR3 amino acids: CASRPFTPHGSGTKKYGANVLTF. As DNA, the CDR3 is TGTGCCAGCAGACCCTTCACCCCCCATGGTTCCGGGACAAAGAAATATGGGGCCAACGTCCTGACTTTC.

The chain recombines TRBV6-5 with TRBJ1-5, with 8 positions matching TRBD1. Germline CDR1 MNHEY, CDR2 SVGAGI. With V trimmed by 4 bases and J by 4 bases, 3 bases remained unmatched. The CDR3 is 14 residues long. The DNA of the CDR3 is TGTGCCAGCAGTTCACGACAGGGGAATCAGCCCCAGCATTTT. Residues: CASSSRQGNQPQHF.

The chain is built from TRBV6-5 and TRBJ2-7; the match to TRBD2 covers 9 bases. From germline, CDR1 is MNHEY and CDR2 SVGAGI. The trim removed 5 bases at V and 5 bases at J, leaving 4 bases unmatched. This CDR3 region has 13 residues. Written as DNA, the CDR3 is TGTGCCAGCAGTCGTAGCGGGAGCCACGAGCAGTACTTC. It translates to CASSRSGSHEQYF.

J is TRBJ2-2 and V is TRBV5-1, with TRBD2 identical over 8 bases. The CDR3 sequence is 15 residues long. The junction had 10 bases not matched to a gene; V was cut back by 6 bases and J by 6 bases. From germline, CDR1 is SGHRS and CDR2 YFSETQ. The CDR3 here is CASTFSGVPAGELFF. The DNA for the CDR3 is TGCGCCAGCACCTTTAGCGGGGTCCCAGCCGGGGAGCTGTTTTTT.

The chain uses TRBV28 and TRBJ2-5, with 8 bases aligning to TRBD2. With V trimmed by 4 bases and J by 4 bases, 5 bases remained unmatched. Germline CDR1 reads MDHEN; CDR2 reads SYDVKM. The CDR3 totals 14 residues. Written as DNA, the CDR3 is TGTGCCAGCAGTTCCTACCTAGCGGGAGAGACCCAGTACTTC. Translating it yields CASSSYLAGETQYF.

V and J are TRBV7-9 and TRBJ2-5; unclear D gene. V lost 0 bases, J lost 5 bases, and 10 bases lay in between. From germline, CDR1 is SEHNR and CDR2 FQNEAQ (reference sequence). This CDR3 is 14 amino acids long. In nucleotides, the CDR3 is TGTGCCAGCAGCTTAGCGCCTCGGTGGGAGACCCAGTACTTC. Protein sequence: CASSLAPRWETQYF.

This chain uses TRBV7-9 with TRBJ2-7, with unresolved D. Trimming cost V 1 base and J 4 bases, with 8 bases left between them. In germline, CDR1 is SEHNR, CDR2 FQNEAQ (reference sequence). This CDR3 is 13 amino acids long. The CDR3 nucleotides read TGTGCCAGCAGCTTAGTTATCTCGTACGAGCAGTACTTC. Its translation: CASSLVISYEQYF.